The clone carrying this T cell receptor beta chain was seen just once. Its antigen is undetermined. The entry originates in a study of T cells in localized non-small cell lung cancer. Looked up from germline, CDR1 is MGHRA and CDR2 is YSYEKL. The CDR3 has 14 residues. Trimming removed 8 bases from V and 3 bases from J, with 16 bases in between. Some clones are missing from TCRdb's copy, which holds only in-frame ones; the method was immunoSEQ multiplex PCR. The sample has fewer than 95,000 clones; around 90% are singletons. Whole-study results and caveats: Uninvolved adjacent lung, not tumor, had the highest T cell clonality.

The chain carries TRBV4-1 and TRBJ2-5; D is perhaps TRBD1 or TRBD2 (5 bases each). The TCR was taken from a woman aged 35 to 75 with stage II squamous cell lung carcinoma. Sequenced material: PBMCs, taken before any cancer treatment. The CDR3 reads CASGSGDREETQYF. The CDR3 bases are TGCGCCAGCGGGTCCGGGGACCGAGAAGAGACCCAGTACTTC.